The clone carrying this TCR beta chain was found many times. MiXCR, applied by TCRdb to the 5' RACE reads, yields one record per CDR3 protein. Counted here are some 570,000 distinct CDR3 sequences, more than 20% occurring once; the ten biggest clones make up about 0.48%. The source of the sample is a study of identical twins. There are 14 residues in the CDR3. Trimming shortened V by 1 base and J by 5 bases, and 11 bases separated the two germline ends. These sequences were also reported in another study, on yellow fever vaccine responses in identical twins.

What was sequenced was CD4+ T cells sorted from blood. This chain links TRBV12-3 or TRBV12-4 with TRBJ1-1, with D unresolved. This receptor was identified in a young woman in good health. In DNA, the CDR3 is TGTGCCAGCAGTTTAGTCGGTGGGAGGACTGAAGCTTTCTTT. Translation gives CASSLVGGRTEAFF.